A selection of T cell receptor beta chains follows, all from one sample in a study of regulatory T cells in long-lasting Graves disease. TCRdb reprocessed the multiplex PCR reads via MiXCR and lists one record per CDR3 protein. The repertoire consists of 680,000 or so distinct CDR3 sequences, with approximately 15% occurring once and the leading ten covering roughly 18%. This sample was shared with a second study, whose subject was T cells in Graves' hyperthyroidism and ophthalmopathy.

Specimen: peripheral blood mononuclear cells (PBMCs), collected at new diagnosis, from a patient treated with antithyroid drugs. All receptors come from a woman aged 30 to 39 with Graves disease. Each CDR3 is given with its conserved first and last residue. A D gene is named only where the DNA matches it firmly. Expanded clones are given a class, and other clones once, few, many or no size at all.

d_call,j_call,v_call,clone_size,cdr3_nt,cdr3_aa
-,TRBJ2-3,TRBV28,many,TGTGCCAGCAGTCGCGGGATTAAAACAGATACGCAGTATTTT,CASSRGIKTDTQYF
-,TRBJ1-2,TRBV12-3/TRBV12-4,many,TGTGCCAGCAGTTTTCAGCCCTATGGCTACACCTTC,CASSFQPYGYTF
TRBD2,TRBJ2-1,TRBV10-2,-,TGCGCCAGCAGTGCCGGGACTAGCGTCGGCTATGAGCAGTTCTTC,CASSAGTSVGYEQFF
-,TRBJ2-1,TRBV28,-,TGTGCCAGCAGAAGACAGGCGACCTACAATGAGCAGTTCTTC,CASRRQATYNEQFF
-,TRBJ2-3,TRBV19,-,TGTGCCAGTAGCCAAAGAAGCAGGAGTGGTGTTGCTAGGGACCGGTCCACAGATACGCAGTATTTT,CASSQRSRSGVARDRSTDTQYF
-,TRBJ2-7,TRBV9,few,TGTGCCAGCAGCGTAGAGGATTCCTACTACTACGAGCAGTACTTC,CASSVEDSYYYEQYF
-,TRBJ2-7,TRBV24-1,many,TGTGCCACCAGTGCGGGTAACGAGCAGTACTTC,CATSAGNEQYF
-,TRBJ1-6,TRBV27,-,TGTGCCAGCAGTAAATCTACCTATAATTCACCCCTCCACTTT,CASSKSTYNSPLHF
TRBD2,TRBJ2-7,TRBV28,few,TGTGCCAGCACGGGGGGGGACAAGGGGACCTACGAGCAGTACTTC,CASTGGDKGTYEQYF
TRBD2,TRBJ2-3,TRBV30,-,TGTGCCTGGAGTCCTCTAAGGACTAGCGGGCCTCAGAACACAGATACGCAGTATTTT,CAWSPLRTSGPQNTDTQYF
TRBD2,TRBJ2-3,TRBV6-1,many,TGTGCCAGCAGCCTGAGGCGGGAGTTGGGAGATACGCAGTATTTT,CASSLRRELGDTQYF
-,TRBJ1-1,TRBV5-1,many,TGCGCCAGCAGCGTAGCAGGGAGGAACACTGAAGCTTTCTTT,CASSVAGRNTEAFF
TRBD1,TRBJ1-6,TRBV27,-,TGTGCCAGCAGTTTATTTTTGGCCAGGGGGGATTCACCCCTCCACTTT,CASSLFLARGDSPLHF
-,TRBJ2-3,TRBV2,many,TGTGCCAGCAGCGATCGCAGCCCGCAAGATACGCAGTATTTT,CASSDRSPQDTQYF
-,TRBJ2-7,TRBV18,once,TGTGCCAGCTCACCTCAGGGGACGACAGGCTCCGAGCAGTACTTC,CASSPQGTTGSEQYF
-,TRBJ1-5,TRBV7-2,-,TGTGCCAGCAGCTTAAAAGTGTTCGATAGTAGCAATCAGCCCCAGCATTTT,CASSLKVFDSSNQPQHF
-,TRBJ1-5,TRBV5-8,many,TGTGCCAGCAGCTTGGCGAGGGTAGATCAGCCCCAGCATTTT,CASSLARVDQPQHF
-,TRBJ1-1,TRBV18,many,TGTGCCAGCTCACCCGGGAGAGGGGTAGGTGAAGCTTTCTTT,CASSPGRGVGEAFF
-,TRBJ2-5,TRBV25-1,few,TGTGCCAGCAGTGAATGGGGCACGGAGACCCAGTACTTC,CASSEWGTETQYF
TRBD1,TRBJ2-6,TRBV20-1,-,TGCAGTGCTAGAAAGACCGGGACAGGGAGGTCCGGGGCCAACGTCCTGACTTTC,CSARKTGTGRSGANVLTF
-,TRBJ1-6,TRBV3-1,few,TGTGCCTGCCAAGGGATGAGAAATTCACCCCTCCACTTT,CACQGMRNSPLHF
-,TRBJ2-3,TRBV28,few,TGTGCCAGCAGGTATTCCACAGATACGCAGTATTTT,CASRYSTDTQYF
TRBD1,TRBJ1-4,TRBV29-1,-,TGCAGCGTCTCGGGACAGGGGTATGAAAAACTGTTTTTT,CSVSGQGYEKLFF
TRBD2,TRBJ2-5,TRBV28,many,TGTGCCAGCAGTTTAGGCGGGAGCTACGAGACCCAGTACTTC,CASSLGGSYETQYF
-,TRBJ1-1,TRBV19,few,TGTGCCAGTAGTTCGATCGGGCGATACACTGAAGCTTTCTTT,CASSSIGRYTEAFF
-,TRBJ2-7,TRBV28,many,TGTGCCAGCAGTTTCATCGCCAGGGCGACCTACGAGCAGTACTTC,CASSFIARATYEQYF
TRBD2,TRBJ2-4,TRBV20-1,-,TGCAGTGCGGGGAGAAACGGAGCGGGAGTTCACATTCAGTACTTC,CSAGRNGAGVHIQYF
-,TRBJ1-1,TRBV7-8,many,TGTGCCAGCAGCTTCTCCGAGCCGGGAGCTGAAGCTTTCTTT,CASSFSEPGAEAFF
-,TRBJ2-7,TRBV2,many,TGTGCCAGCAGTCGCGGGACTCCCGAGCAGTACTTC,CASSRGTPEQYF
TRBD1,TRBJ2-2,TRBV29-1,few,TGCAGCGTCGCTACAAGACAGGGGGCCACCGGGGAGCTGTTTTTT,CSVATRQGATGELFF